This note documents a single T cell receptor (beta chain) sequence. The protocol was immunoSEQ multiplex PCR, while the TCRdb copy is restricted to in-frame clones and leaves out a portion. The table lists roughly 120,000 clones, less than 95% of them singletons. The data were taken from a study of OX40 agonist ivuxolimab in advanced cancers. About the study: There were three patients with partial responses, one having hepatocellular carcinoma and two cutaneous melanoma.

Germline loops: CDR1 SGHTA, CDR2 FQGNSA. Trimming took 4 bases from V and 5 from J, leaving 18 bases between them. The CDR3 length is 15 residues. The input for sequencing was CD4+ or CD8+ T cells sorted from blood, taken in a trial of the OX40 agonist ivuxolimab. V is TRBV7-2 and J is TRBJ2-7; TRBD1 might be the D (7 bases). This sequence originates from an adult with an advanced solid tumor such as melanoma, head and neck, liver or kidney cancer. This CDR3 reads CASSSQTGTSHEQYF. The CDR3 region has the DNA TGTGCCAGCAGCTCCCAGACAGGGACTTCCCACGAGCAGTACTTC.